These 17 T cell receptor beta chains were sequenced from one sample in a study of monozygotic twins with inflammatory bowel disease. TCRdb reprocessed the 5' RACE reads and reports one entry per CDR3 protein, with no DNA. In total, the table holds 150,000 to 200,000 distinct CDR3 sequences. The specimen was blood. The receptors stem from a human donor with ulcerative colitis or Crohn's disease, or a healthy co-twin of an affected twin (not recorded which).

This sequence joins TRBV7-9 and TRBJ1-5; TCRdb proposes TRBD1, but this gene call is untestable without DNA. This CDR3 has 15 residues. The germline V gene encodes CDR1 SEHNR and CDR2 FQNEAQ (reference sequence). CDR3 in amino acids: CASNSGTGVTQPQHF. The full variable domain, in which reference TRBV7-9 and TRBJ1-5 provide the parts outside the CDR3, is DTGVSQNPRHKITKRGQNVTFRCDPISEHNRLYWYRQTLGQGPEFLTYFQNEAQLEKSRLLSDRFSAERPKGSFSTLEIQRTEQGDSAMYLCASNSGTGVTQPQHFGDGTRLSIL.

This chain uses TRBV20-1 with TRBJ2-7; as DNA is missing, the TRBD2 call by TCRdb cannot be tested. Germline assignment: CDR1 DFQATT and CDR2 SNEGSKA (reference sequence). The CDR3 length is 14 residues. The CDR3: CSASHSGGSYEQYF.

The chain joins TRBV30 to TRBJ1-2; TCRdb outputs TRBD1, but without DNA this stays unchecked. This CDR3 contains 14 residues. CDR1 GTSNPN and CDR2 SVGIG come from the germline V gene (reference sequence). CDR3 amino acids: CAWSETAKNYGYTF.

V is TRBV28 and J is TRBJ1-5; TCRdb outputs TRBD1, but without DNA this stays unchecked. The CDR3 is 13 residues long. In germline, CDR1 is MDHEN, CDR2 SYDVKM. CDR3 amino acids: CASSPRGGLPQHF. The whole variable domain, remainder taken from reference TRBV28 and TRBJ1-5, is DVKVTQSSRYLVKRTGEKVFLECVQDMDHENMFWYRQDPGLGLRLIYFSYDVKMKEKGDIPEGYSVSREKKERFSLILESASTNQTSMYLCASSPRGGLPQHFGDGTRLSIL.

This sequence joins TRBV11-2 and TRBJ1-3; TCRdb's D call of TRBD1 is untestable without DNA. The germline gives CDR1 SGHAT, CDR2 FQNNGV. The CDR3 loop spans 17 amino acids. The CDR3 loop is CASSLVSGGSSGNTIYF.

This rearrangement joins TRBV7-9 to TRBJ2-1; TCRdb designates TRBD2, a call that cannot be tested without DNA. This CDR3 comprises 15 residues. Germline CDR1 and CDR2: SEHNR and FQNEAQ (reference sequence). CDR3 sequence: CASSQLAGGRNEQFF.

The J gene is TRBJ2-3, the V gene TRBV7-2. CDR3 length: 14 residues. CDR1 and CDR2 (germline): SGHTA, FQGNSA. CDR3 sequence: CASSLDWDADTQYF.

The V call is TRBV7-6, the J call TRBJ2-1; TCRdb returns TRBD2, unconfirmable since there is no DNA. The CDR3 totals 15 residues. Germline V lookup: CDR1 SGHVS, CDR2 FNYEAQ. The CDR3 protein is CASSLLAGGQDEQFF.

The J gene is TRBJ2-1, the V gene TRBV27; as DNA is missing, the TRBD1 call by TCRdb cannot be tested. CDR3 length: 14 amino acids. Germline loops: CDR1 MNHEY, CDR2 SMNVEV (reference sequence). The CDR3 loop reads CASSPGGAYNEQFF.

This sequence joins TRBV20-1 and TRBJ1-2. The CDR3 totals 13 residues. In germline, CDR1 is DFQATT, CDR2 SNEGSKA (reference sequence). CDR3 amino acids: CSARDRANYGYTF.

The CDR3 loop reads CASSAPRTSGRPLNEQFF. V is TRBV19 and J is TRBJ2-1; the D gene TCRdb calls, TRBD2, cannot be checked with no DNA. This CDR3 spans 18 amino acids. CDR1 is LNHDA, CDR2 SQIVND, per germline (reference sequence).

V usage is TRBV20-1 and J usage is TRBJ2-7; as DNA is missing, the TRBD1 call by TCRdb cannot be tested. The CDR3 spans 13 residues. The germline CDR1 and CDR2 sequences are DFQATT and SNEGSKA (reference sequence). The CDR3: CSASSTGEYEQYF.

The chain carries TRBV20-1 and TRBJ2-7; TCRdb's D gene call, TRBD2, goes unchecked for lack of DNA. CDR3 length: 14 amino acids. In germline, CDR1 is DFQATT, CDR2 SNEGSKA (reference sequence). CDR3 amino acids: CSARDQAGPGEQYF.

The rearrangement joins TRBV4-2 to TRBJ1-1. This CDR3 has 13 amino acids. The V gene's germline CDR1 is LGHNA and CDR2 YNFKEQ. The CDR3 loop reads CASSQVQDAEAFF.

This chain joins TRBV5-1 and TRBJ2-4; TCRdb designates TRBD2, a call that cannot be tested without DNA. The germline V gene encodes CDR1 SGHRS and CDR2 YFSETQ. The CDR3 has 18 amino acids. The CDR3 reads CASSLAASPGLAGSIQYF.

This CDR3 reads CASRRGQGRINEKLFF. V and J are TRBV11-2 and TRBJ1-4; there is no DNA to check the TCRdb D call of TRBD1. This CDR3 comprises 16 residues. The germline CDR1 and CDR2 sequences are SGHAT and FQNNGV.

CDR3 loop: CASSLSQINKETQYF. The chain links TRBV5-1 to TRBJ2-5. CDR1 and CDR2 (germline): SGHRS, YFSETQ. The CDR3 extends over 15 amino acids.